The present TCR beta chain was sequenced within a study of shared clonotypes between healthy human individuals. Whole-study results and caveats: How much donors shared clonotypes was expected to be affected by sequencing depth.

Only in-frame clones appear in the TCRdb table, and some are missing; sequencing was by immunoSEQ multiplex PCR. Of more than 450,000 clones listed, 60% to 85% are singletons. In its sample, this clone was seen many times. Its cognate antigen is unknown. Trimming took 2 bases from V and 4 from J, leaving 15 bases between them. CDR3 length: 16 amino acids. Germline CDR1 and CDR2: MDHEN and SYDVKM. Sequenced sample: PBMCs. The TCR was taken from a woman between 40 and 55 years old in good health. Some clones in this sample may be carry-over from other donors' samples. The chain uses TRBV28 and TRBJ1-5; D possibly corresponds to TRBD1 (5 bases). The CDR3 sequence: CASSLRGRRGNQPQHF. CDR3 in DNA: TGTGCCAGCAGTTTACGGGGCAGGAGGGGTAATCAGCCCCAGCATTTT.